The rows below give T cell receptor beta chains drawn from one sample of a study of blood T cell repertoires in COVID-19. Here immunoSEQ multiplex PCR was the method, and the copy in TCRdb shows in-frame clones only, minus some. In the table there are 260,000 or so clones, around 90% of which are singletons. Material: peripheral blood. All receptors come from a human donor in a cohort sampled during active COVID-19. Both conserved end residues are trimmed from each CDR3.

12,TRBJ1-1,TRBV27,ASSLTGGNTEAF
13,TRBJ2-7,TRBV5-1,ASSLQGEASYEQY
11,TRBJ2-5,TRBV29-1,SVDKPGGQTQY
11,TRBJ2-7,TRBV18,ASSYGGSYEQY
15,TRBJ2-2,TRBV6-6,ASSPASGGLGTGELF
14,TRBJ2-1,TRBV7-3,ASSYLTSGRHNEQF
12,TRBJ1-3,TRBV6-5,ASRKQGSGNTIY
13,TRBJ1-1,TRBV27,ASSAPSDRDTEAF
14,TRBJ1-5,TRBV24-1,ATSDADRVVGQPQH
15,TRBJ2-7,TRBV6-2/TRBV6-3,ASSYASTSGPPYEQY
14,TRBJ2-7,TRBV28,ASSSSGSNLPYEQY
9,TRBJ2-5,TRBV20-1,SAGGQETQY
13,TRBJ2-1,TRBV24-1,ATSDSEGAWVEQF
13,TRBJ1-2,TRBV6-5,ASSFYLGGPYGYT
13,TRBJ2-7,TRBV4-1,ASSQVLTGSYEQY
13,TRBJ2-7,TRBV27,ASSLGQAFTYEQY
12,TRBJ2-7,TRBV5-1,ASMGGIGDYEQY
11,TRBJ2-2,TRBV5-4,ASSQQGNGELF
13,TRBJ2-7,TRBV4-3,ASSQVTSGGYEQY
13,TRBJ1-2,TRBV15,ATSRDLGRPAGYT
10,TRBJ2-3,TRBV28,AAGLGPDTQY
13,TRBJ1-2,TRBV5-1,ASSFNGGAIGGYT
11,TRBJ1-1,TRBV7-2,ASKQGWNTEAF
13,TRBJ2-1,TRBV27,ASSSGLAAPDEQF
11,TRBJ1-1,TRBV6-5,ATDQGVGTEAF
13,TRBJ2-3,TRBV19,ASMGGAGVRDTQY
11,TRBJ1-1,TRBV19,ASINRGLTEAF
15,TRBJ1-2,TRBV9,ASSPRTGVADPGGYT
13,TRBJ1-2,TRBV4-3,ASSQDQSRGAGYT
12,TRBJ2-1,TRBV19,ASSPWDRGNEQF
11,TRBJ2-7,TRBV5-4,ASSLGELNEQY
13,TRBJ2-5,TRBV4-2,ASSQDRAIQETQY
15,TRBJ2-7,TRBV2,ASSGPGQGNYSYEQY